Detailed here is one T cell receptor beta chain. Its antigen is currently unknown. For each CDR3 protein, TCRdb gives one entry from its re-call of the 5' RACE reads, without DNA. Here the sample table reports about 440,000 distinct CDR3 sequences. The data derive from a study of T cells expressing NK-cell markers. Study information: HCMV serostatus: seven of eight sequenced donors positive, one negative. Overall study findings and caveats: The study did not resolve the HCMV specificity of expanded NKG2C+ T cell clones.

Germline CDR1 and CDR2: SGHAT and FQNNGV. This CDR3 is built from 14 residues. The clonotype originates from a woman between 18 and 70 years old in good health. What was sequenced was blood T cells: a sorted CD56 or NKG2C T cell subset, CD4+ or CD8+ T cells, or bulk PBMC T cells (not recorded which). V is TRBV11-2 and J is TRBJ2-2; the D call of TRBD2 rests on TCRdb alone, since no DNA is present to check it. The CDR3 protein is CASSSTSGDWELFF. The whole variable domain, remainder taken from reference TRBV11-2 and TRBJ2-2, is EAGVAQSPRYKIIEKRQSVAFWCNPISGHATLYWYQQILGQGPKLLIQFQNNGVVDDSQLPKDRFSAERLKGVDSTLKIQPAKLEDSAVYLCASSSTSGDWELFFGEGSRLTVL.